The clone carrying this T cell receptor (beta chain) was seen repeatedly, ten times or more. Its antigen is currently unknown. Looked up from germline, CDR1 is MDHEN and CDR2 is SYDVKM. The CDR3 loop spans 14 amino acids. Trimming removed 6 bases from V and 4 bases from J; junction bases left unmatched: 7. The sample's time point: persistent/refractory GD, antithyroid drugs over 5 years with positive TRAb. Preparation of the TCR library used RNA extracted from PBMCs. Graves' disease was diagnosed by American Thyroid Association guidelines. It was an endocrinology department in Xi'an, China, that provided the patients. Roughly 9.6-milliliter peripheral blood samples went into EDTA tubes. TCR beta libraries were built with iRepertoire HTBI primers and Arm-PCR of CDR3 regions. TCRdb re-analysed the multiplex PCR reads in MiXCR, keeping a single row per CDR3 protein. The repertoire holds some 370,000 distinct CDR3 sequences, with less than 25% as singletons.

The data stem from a study of regulatory T cells in long-lasting Graves disease. Study observations and caveats: When disease was persistent, TRBV28, TRBJ1-2 and TRBJ2-5 were the favored segments.

Source: peripheral blood mononuclear cells (PBMCs), taken when the disease was refractory, from a patient treated with antithyroid drugs. This receptor was identified in a female donor with Graves disease. J is TRBJ2-7 and V is TRBV28, with TRBD2 identical over 9 bases. The chain's CDR3 is CASRLSGSGYEQYF. CDR3 nucleotide sequence: TGTGCCAGCAGACTTAGCGGGAGTGGGTACGAGCAGTACTTC.